This paragraph reports one T cell receptor beta chain. Sequenced by immunoSEQ multiplex PCR; TCRdb stores in-frame clones only, minus some. The table shows some 200,000 clones, with approximately 90% occurring only once. This sample was included in a study of blood T cell repertoires in COVID-19. Germline lookup yields CDR1 KGHDR and CDR2 SFDVKD. V was shortened by 7 bases and J by 3 bases, with 11 bases between the two germline ends. The CDR3 is made up of 13 amino acids. This TCR came from a man aged 18 to 29 with active or convalescent COVID-19. The rearrangement joins TRBV24-1 to TRBJ1-1; D not certain. Sequenced input: peripheral blood. Here the CDR3 reads CATRGLEDTEAFF. Here the CDR3 DNA reads TGTGCCACCAGAGGATTAGAGGACACTGAAGCTTTCTTT.